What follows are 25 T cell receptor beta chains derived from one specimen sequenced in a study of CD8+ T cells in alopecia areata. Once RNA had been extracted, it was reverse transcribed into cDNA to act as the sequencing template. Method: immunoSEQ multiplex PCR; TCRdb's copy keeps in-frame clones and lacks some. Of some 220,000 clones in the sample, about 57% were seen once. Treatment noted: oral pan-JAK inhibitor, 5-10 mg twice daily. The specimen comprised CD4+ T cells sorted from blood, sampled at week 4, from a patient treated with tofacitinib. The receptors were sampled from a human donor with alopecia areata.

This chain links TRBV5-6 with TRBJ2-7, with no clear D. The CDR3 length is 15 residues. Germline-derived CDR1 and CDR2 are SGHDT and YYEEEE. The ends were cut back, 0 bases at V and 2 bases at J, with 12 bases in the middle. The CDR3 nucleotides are TGTGCCAGCAGCTTGGAGGTATTGAAGGCCTACGAGCAGTACTTC. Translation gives CASSLEVLKAYEQYF.

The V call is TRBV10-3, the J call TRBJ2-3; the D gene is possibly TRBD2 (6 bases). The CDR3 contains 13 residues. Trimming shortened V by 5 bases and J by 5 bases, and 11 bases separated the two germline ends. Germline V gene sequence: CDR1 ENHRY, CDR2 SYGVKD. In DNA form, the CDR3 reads TGTGCCATCAGTCGCCCGGGGGAAGATACGCAGTATTTT. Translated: CAISRPGEDTQYF.

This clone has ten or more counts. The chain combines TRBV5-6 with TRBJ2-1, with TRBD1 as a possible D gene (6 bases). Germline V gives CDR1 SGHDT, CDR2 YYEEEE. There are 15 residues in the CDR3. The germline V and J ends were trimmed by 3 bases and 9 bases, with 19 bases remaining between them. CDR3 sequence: CASSSPGTGSGEQFF. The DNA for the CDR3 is TGTGCCAGCAGCTCTCCCGGTACAGGGAGTGGTGAGCAGTTCTTC. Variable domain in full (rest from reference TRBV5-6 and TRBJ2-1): DAGVTQSPTHLIKTRGQQVTLRCSPKSGHDTVSWYQQALGQGPQFIFQYYEEEERQRGNFPDRFSGHQFPNYSSELNVNALLLGDSALYLCASSSPGTGSGEQFFGPGTRLTVL.

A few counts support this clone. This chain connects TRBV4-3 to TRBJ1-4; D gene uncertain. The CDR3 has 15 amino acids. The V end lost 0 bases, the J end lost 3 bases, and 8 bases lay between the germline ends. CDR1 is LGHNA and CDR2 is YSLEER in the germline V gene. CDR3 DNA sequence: TGCGCCAGCAGCCAAGAGGGGTCAGCTAATGAAAAACTGTTTTTT. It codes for CASSQEGSANEKLFF.

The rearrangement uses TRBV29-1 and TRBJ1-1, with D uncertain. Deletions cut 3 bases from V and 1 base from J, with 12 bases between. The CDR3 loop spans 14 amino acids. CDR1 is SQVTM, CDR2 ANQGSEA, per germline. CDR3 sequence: CSVDRSGANTEAFF. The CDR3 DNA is TGCAGCGTTGACCGGTCGGGTGCGAACACTGAAGCTTTCTTT.

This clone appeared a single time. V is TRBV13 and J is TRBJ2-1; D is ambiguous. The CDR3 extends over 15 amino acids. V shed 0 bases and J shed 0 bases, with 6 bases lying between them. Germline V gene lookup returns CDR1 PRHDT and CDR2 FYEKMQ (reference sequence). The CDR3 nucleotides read TGTGCCAGCAGCTTAGGGAAAAGCTCCTACAATGAGCAGTTCTTC. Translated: CASSLGKSSYNEQFF.

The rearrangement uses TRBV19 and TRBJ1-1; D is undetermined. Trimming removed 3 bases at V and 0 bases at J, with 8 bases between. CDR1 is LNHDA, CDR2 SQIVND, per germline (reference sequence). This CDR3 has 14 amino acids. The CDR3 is CASSIVAVNTEAFF. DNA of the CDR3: TGTGCCAGTAGTATTGTCGCGGTGAACACTGAAGCTTTCTTT.

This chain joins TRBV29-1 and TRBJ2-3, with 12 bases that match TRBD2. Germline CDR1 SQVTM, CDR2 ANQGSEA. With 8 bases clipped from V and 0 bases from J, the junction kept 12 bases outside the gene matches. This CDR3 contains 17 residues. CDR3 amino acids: CSSRQTSGGPSTDTQYF. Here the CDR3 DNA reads TGCAGCTCCCGCCAGACTAGCGGGGGCCCTAGCACAGATACGCAGTATTTT.

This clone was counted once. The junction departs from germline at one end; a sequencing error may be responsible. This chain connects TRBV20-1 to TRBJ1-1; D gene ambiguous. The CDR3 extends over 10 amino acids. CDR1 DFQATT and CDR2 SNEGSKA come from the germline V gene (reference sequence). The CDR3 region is CSATADRPTF. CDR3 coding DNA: TGCAGTGCTACCGCCGACCGTCCCACCTTT.

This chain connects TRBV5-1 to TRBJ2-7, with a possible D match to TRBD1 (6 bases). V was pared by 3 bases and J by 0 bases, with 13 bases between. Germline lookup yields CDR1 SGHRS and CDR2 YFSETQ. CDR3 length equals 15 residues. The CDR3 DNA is TGCGCCAGCAGCTCACAGGGTTCCCGCTCCTACGAGCAGTACTTC. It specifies CASSSQGSRSYEQYF. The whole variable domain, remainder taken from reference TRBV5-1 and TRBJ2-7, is KAGVTQTPRYLIKTRGQQVTLSCSPISGHRSVSWYQQTPGQGLQFLFEYFSETQRNKGNFPGRFSGRQFSNSRSEMNVSTLELGDSALYLCASSSQGSRSYEQYFGPGTRLTVT.

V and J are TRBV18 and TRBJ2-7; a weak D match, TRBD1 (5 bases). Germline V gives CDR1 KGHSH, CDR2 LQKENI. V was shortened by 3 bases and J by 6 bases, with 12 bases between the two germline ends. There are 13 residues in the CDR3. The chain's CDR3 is CASSPSQGVEQYF. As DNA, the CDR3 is TGTGCCAGCTCACCGAGCCAAGGGGTCGAGCAGTACTTC.

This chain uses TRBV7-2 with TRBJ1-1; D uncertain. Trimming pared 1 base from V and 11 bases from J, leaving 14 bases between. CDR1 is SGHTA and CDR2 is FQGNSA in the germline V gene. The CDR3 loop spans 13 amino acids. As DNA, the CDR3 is TGTGCCAGCAGCTTAGGGCCCCTCGTAGGGGCTTTCTTT. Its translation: CASSLGPLVGAFF.

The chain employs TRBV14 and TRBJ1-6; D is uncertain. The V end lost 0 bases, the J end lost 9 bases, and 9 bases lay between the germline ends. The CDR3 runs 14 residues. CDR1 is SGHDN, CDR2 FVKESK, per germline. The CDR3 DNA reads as TGTGCCAGCAGCCAAGAGGCCAGGATTTCACCCCTCCACTTT. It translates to CASSQEARISPLHF.

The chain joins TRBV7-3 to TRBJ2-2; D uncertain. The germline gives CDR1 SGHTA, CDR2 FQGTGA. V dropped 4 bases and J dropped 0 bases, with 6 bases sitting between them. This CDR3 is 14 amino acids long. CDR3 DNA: TGTGCCAGCAGCTCAACAGCGAACACCGGGGAGCTGTTTTTT. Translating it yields CASSSTANTGELFF.

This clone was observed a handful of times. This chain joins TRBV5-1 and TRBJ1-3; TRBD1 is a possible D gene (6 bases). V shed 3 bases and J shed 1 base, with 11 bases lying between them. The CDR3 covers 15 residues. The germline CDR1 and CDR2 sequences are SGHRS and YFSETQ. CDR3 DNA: TGCGCCAGCAGCTCCAGGGGAATGTCTGGAAACACCATATATTTT. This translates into CASSSRGMSGNTIYF.

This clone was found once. Here the CDR3 reads CASSPGTRGNQPQHF. In nucleotides, the CDR3 is TGTGCCAGCAGCCCGGGAACCAGAGGGAATCAGCCCCAGCATTTT. The V gene is TRBV5-6, the J gene TRBJ1-5; D unclear. The CDR3 extends over 15 amino acids. Germline V gene sequence: CDR1 SGHDT, CDR2 YYEEEE. With 4 bases removed from V and 4 bases from J, the gap between germline ends came to 15 bases.

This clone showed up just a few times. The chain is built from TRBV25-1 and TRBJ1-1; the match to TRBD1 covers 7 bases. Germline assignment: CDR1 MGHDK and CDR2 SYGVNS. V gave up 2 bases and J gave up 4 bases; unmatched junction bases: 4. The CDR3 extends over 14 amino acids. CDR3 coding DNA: TGTGCCAGCAGTGAAGGGGGACAGACCACTGAAGCTTTCTTT. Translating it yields CASSEGGQTTEAFF. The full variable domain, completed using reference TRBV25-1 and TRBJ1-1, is EADIYQTPRYLVIGTGKKITLECSQTMGHDKMYWYQQDPGMELHLIHYSYGVNSTEKGDLSSESTVSRIRTEHFPLTLESARPSHTSQYLCASSEGGQTTEAFFGQGTRLTVV.

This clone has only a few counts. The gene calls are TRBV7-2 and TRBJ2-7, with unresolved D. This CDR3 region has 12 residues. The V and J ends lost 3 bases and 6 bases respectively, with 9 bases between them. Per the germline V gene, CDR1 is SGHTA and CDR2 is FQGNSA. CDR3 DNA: TGTGCCAGCAGCTTCACGGTGGGCGAGCAGTACTTC. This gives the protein CASSFTVGEQYF.

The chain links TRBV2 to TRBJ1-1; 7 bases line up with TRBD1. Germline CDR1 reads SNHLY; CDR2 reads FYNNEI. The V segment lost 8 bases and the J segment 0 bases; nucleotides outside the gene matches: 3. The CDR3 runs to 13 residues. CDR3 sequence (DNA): TGTGCCAGCGGGACAGACATGAACACTGAAGCTTTCTTT. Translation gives CASGTDMNTEAFF.

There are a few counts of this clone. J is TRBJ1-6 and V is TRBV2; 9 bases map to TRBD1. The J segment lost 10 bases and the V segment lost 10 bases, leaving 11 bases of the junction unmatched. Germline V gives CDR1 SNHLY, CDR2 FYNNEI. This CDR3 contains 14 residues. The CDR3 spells CATKRDRVFSPLHF. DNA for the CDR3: TGTGCCACCAAACGGGACAGGGTTTTCTCACCCCTCCACTTT.

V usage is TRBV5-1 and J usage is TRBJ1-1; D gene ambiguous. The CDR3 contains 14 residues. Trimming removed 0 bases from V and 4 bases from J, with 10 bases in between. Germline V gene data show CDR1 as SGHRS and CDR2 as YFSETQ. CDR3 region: CASSLVPGSTEAFF. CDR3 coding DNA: TGCGCCAGCAGCTTGGTGCCGGGAAGCACTGAAGCTTTCTTT. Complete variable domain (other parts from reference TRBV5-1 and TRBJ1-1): KAGVTQTPRYLIKTRGQQVTLSCSPISGHRSVSWYQQTPGQGLQFLFEYFSETQRNKGNFPGRFSGRQFSNSRSEMNVSTLELGDSALYLCASSLVPGSTEAFFGQGTRLTVV.

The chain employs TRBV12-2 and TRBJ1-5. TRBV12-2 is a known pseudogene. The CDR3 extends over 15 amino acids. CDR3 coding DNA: TGTGCAAGTCGCGTCCGTTCTGCTTCGAATCAGCCCCAGCATTTT. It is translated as CASRVRSASNQPQHF.

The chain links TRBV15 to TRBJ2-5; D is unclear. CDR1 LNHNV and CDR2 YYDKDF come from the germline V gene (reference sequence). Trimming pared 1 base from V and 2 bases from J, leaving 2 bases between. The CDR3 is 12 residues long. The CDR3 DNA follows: TGTGCCACCAGCAGAGTTCAAGAGACCCAGTACTTC. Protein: CATSRVQETQYF.

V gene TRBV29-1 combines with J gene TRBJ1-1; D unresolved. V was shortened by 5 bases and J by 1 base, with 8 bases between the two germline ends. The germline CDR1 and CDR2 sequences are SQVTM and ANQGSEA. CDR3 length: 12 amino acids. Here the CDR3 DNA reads TGCAGCGTTCAACAGCAGAACACTGAAGCTTTCTTT. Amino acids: CSVQQQNTEAFF. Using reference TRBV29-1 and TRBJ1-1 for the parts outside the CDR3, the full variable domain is SAVISQKPSRDICQRGTSLTIQCQVDSQVTMMFWYRQQPGQSLTLIATANQGSEATYESGFVIDKFPISRPNLTFSTLTVSNMSPEDSSIYLCSVQQQNTEAFFGQGTRLTVV.

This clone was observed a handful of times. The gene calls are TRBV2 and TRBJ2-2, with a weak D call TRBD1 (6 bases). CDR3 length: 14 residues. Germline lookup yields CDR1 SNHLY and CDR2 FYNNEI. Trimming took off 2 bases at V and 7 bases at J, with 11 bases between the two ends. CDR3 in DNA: TGTGCCAGCAGTGAACCGGGACATCTCGGGGAGCTGTTTTTT. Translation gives CASSEPGHLGELFF.